A single sample is the source of the 4 T cell receptor beta chains below, sequenced in a study of shared clonotypes between healthy human individuals. Naive CD8 isolation took CD45RO-negative cells positively selected for CCR7 and excluded terminally differentiated effector memory CD45RA+ cells. The assay was immunoSEQ multiplex PCR, and TCRdb's table has in-frame clones only and misses some. The table lists about 2,100,000 clones, 90% to 95% of them singletons. The source material was naive CD8+ T cells from PBMCs. The receptors derive from a man aged 18 to 29 in good health. Some clones in this sample may be carry-over from other donors' samples.

The gene calls are TRBV7-6 and TRBJ2-7; 13 bases align to TRBD2. Germline CDR1 is SGHVS and CDR2 is FNYEAQ. V lost 5 bases to trimming and J lost 0 bases; unmatched junction nucleotides: 7. This CDR3 is 17 amino acids long. CDR3 sequence reads: CASSPRRTSGSSYEQYF. Written as DNA, the CDR3 is TGTGCCAGCAGCCCAAGACGGACTAGCGGGAGCTCCTACGAGCAGTACTTC.

The chain employs TRBV5-4 and TRBJ2-3; D possibly corresponds to TRBD1 (7 bases). V lost 2 bases and J 5 bases, leaving 18 bases between the germline ends. The CDR3 runs to 16 residues. Germline CDR1 reads SGHNT; CDR2 reads YYREEE (reference sequence). The CDR3 bases are TGTGCCAGCAGCTTTGATGTTCGACAGGGAGGAGATACGCAGTATTTT. This codes for CASSFDVRQGGDTQYF.

The chain links TRBV5-1 to TRBJ1-1, with TRBD1 matching 9 bases. The germline V gene has CDR1 SGHRS and CDR2 YFSETQ. V dropped 6 bases and J dropped 3; count of bases not matched to a gene: 6. The CDR3 has 14 residues. The CDR3 region is CASKDRGYDTEAFF. As DNA, the CDR3 is TGCGCCAGCAAGGACAGGGGATACGACACTGAAGCTTTCTTT. Full variable domain (outside the CDR3, taken from reference TRBV5-1 and TRBJ1-1): KAGVTQTPRYLIKTRGQQVTLSCSPISGHRSVSWYQQTPGQGLQFLFEYFSETQRNKGNFPGRFSGRQFSNSRSEMNVSTLELGDSALYLCASKDRGYDTEAFFGQGTRLTVV.

This sequence joins TRBV29-1 and TRBJ2-1; perhaps TRBD2 as D (5 bases). CDR1 is SQVTM, CDR2 ANQGSEA, per germline. The CDR3 is made up of 11 amino acids. V was shortened by 4 bases and J by 9 bases, with 10 bases between the two germline ends. In nucleotides, the CDR3 is TGCAGCGTTGTAGGGAGCGGTGAGCAGTTCTTC. Protein sequence: CSVVGSGEQFF.